This paragraph reports one TCR beta chain. Assay: immunoSEQ multiplex PCR; the TCRdb copy retains only in-frame clones and omits some. The top ten clones hold 0.4% to 0.55% of a sample with some 1,100,000 clones, around three quarters of them seen once. The data derive from a study of shared clonotypes between healthy human individuals. This CDR3 is 12 amino acids long. Germline CDR1 GTSNPN, CDR2 SVGIG (reference sequence). Trimming pared 5 bases from V and 6 bases from J, leaving 10 bases between. This chain joins TRBV30 and TRBJ2-2, with D unclear. The source material was memory CD4+ T cells from PBMCs. Subset given: CD45RA-negative fraction. The TCR was taken from a man younger than 30 in good health. Some clones in this sample may be carry-over from other donors' samples. This CDR3 reads CAWGEDSGELFF. CDR3 sequence (DNA): TGTGCCTGGGGAGAAGACTCCGGGGAGCTGTTTTTT.